This entry features one T cell receptor (beta chain) sequence. Repertoires were generated with immunoSEQ multiplex PCR, while TCRdb's copy carries only in-frame clones and drops some. The table has around 190,000 clones, about 88% seen once. V was clipped by 4 bases and J by 5 bases; unmatched bases: 9. The length of the CDR3 is 15 residues. Germline V gives CDR1 MDHEN, CDR2 SYDVKM. The sample belongs to a study of blood T cell repertoires in COVID-19. The receptor was isolated from a woman aged 40 to 49 in a cohort exposed to, infected with or recovered from COVID-19 (not recorded which). The genes are TRBV28 and TRBJ1-1, with 8 bases fitting TRBD1. Specimen: PBMCs or T cells enriched from blood (not recorded which). The CDR3 DNA reads TGTGCCAGCAGTTCCCCCCAGGGGGCGAGGACTGAAGCTTTCTTT. Residues: CASSSPQGARTEAFF.